This T cell receptor beta chain is from a study of cytomegalovirus exposure and HLA in healthy donors. Study conclusions and caveats: Previously analyzed data showed that most TCR beta V segments were productive at a frequency of about 90% or about 30%.

In nominal health when sampled, donors likely had unrecorded immune exposures nonetheless. The CDR3 sequence is 14 residues long. From germline, CDR1 is SQVTM and CDR2 ANQGSEA. V was pared by 7 bases and J by 4 bases, with 19 bases between. Concerning this clone itself: Its target is unknown.

PCR involved 60 Vbeta and 13 Jbeta primers. Measured with immunoSEQ multiplex PCR; TCRdb has only the in-frame clones, and not every one. The sample comprises about 64,000 clones, roughly 80% of which are singletons, and approximately 4.7% rests with the top ten. The sequence came from a male donor in good health and CMV-seropositive. What was sequenced was PBMCs. V usage is TRBV29-1 and J usage is TRBJ2-5, with D maybe TRBD1 (6 bases). CDR3 in amino acids: CSAELAGEGETQYF. Here the CDR3 DNA reads TGCAGCGCGGAGTTGGCAGGGGAAGGAGAGACCCAGTACTTC.